These 28 T cell receptor beta chains originate from one sample sequenced in a study of shared clonotypes between healthy human individuals. The repertoire was sequenced with immunoSEQ multiplex PCR; TCRdb's copy has only in-frame clones and lacks some. Of over a million clones listed, around 78% are singletons. Sequenced: memory CD4+ T cells from PBMCs. Subset specified: CD45RA-negative fraction. The receptors shown here come from a man younger than 35 in good health. Some clones in this sample may be carry-over from other donors' samples.

The rearrangement links TRBV5-1 to TRBJ1-1; D gene ambiguous. Germline CDR1 reads SGHRS; CDR2 reads YFSETQ. This CDR3 has 17 amino acids. Trimming removed 0 bases at V and 1 base at J, with 16 bases between. The DNA for the CDR3 is TGCGCCAGCAGCTTGGGAGTAGGGTTGGTCCGGAACACTGAAGCTTTCTTT. Protein sequence: CASSLGVGLVRNTEAFF.

This sequence joins TRBV30 and TRBJ2-5; D is possibly TRBD2 (5 bases). V dropped 5 bases and J dropped 3 bases, with 16 bases sitting between them. The CDR3 spans 14 residues. The germline CDR1 and CDR2 sequences are GTSNPN and SVGIG (reference sequence). The CDR3 is CAWSRWAGKETQYF. In DNA form, the CDR3 reads TGTGCCTGGTCCCGATGGGCCGGGAAAGAGACCCAGTACTTC.

The chain employs TRBV7-3 and TRBJ2-2; D may match TRBD1 or TRBD2 (5 bases each). Germline CDR1 and CDR2: SGHTA and FQGTGA. This CDR3 has 13 residues. Trimming removed 3 bases from V and 6 bases from J, with 8 bases in between. The CDR3 is CASSFRGPGELFF. CDR3 DNA sequence: TGTGCCAGCAGCTTTAGGGGACCCGGGGAGCTGTTTTTT.

In regard to this clone: At one end, the junction sequence differs from germline, possibly due to a read error. The CDR3 DNA reads as TGTGCCACCAACCCTCCCGCAGGGAGGAACTCTGGCTACACCTTC. Its protein product is CATNPPAGRNSGYTF. The chain uses TRBV6-1 and TRBJ1-2; maybe TRBD1 (5 bases). The germline gives CDR1 MNHNS, CDR2 SASEGT. This CDR3 is 15 amino acids long.

The chain couples TRBV7-6 to TRBJ1-2; D is perhaps TRBD1 (6 bases). This CDR3 has 13 amino acids. Trimming pared 5 bases from V and 8 bases from J, leaving 15 bases between. Germline CDR1 reads SGHVS; CDR2 reads FNYEAQ. The CDR3 nucleotides read TGTGCCAGCAGCCCCCTCCACAGGGCGGGCTACACCTTC. Translation gives CASSPLHRAGYTF.

The chain links TRBV5-1 to TRBJ2-4; D might be TRBD1 or TRBD2, each matching 5 bases. Germline values: CDR1 SGHRS, CDR2 YFSETQ. The V end lost 0 bases, the J end lost 6 bases, and 19 bases lay between the germline ends. This CDR3 spans 17 amino acids. Here the CDR3 reads CASSLGGSLGDLNIQYF. The CDR3 nucleotides are TGCGCCAGCAGCTTGGGGGGATCACTAGGGGATTTAAACATTCAGTACTTC.

This chain links TRBV13 with TRBJ2-3; no reliable D call. The CDR3 contains 12 residues. CDR1 is PRHDT, CDR2 FYEKMQ, per germline (reference sequence). V was pared by 2 bases and J by 5 bases, with 5 bases between. CDR3 protein: CASSLWRDTQYF. The CDR3 nucleotides are TGTGCCAGCAGCTTATGGCGAGATACGCAGTATTTT.

The chain carries TRBV11-2 and TRBJ2-3; D not resolved. Germline V gene sequence: CDR1 SGHAT, CDR2 FQNNGV. With 1 base removed from V and 4 bases from J, the gap between germline ends came to 15 bases. The CDR3 is 16 residues long. The CDR3 is CASSLGVGRSADTQYF. Here the CDR3 DNA reads TGTGCCAGCAGCTTAGGCGTCGGCAGGTCCGCAGATACGCAGTATTTT.

The sample holds a few counts of this clone. The chain combines TRBV28 with TRBJ2-7, with 7 bases that match TRBD1. Germline lookup yields CDR1 MDHEN and CDR2 SYDVKM. CDR3 size: 14 residues. V dropped 6 bases and J dropped 5; count of bases not matched to a gene: 10. The CDR3 sequence is CASRQGGAPDEQYF. The CDR3 DNA follows: TGTGCCAGCAGGCAAGGGGGCGCCCCGGACGAGCAGTACTTC.

This chain connects TRBV6-1 to TRBJ1-2; a weak D match, TRBD1 (5 bases). This CDR3 has 13 amino acids. With 3 bases removed from V and 4 bases from J, the gap between germline ends came to 9 bases. The germline gives CDR1 MNHNS, CDR2 SASEGT. CDR3 sequence reads: CASSESGFYGYTF. Here the CDR3 DNA reads TGTGCCAGCAGTGAGTCAGGGTTCTATGGCTACACCTTC.

The rearrangement uses TRBV30 and TRBJ2-2, with 8 bases fitting TRBD2. The germline CDR1 and CDR2 sequences are GTSNPN and SVGIG (reference sequence). The J segment lost 3 bases and the V segment lost 2 bases, leaving 2 bases of the junction unmatched. The CDR3 runs 14 residues. CDR3 loop: CAWSNGRDTGELFF. As DNA, the CDR3 is TGTGCCTGGAGTAACGGGAGGGACACCGGGGAGCTGTTTTTT.

The chain employs TRBV27 and TRBJ2-1; TRBD2 matches 7 bases. The CDR3 is made up of 16 amino acids. V lost 2 bases, J lost 0 bases, and 4 bases stayed unmatched. Looked up from germline, CDR1 is MNHEY and CDR2 is SMNVEV (reference sequence). In DNA, the CDR3 is TGTGCCAGCAGTTTACTAGCGGATCTCTCCTACAATGAGCAGTTCTTC. Its protein is CASSLLADLSYNEQFF.

This chain's CDR3 is CASALGGGNTIYF. The CDR3 bases are TGTGCTAGTGCCCTGGGGGGGGGAAACACCATATATTTT. V usage is TRBV12-5 and J usage is TRBJ1-3; possible D gene TRBD1, 5 bases. This CDR3 is built from 13 residues. The V gene lost 7 bases and the J gene lost 4 bases, with 11 bases spanning the gap. Per the germline V gene, CDR1 is LGHNT and CDR2 is FRNRAP.

The V call is TRBV15, the J call TRBJ2-5; TRBD1 aligns across 10 bases. Germline V CDR1 and CDR2: LNHNV, YYDKDF (reference sequence). This CDR3 comprises 16 residues. V shed 6 bases, J shed 5 bases, and the junction held 12 bases outside the gene matches. The CDR3 loop reads CATRTYGTGAEETQYF. In DNA form, the CDR3 reads TGTGCCACCAGAACCTATGGGACAGGGGCAGAGGAGACCCAGTACTTC.

This chain joins TRBV5-4 and TRBJ2-6; 7 bases line up with TRBD2. The CDR3 is 16 amino acids. The germline V gene encodes CDR1 SGHNT and CDR2 YYREEE (reference sequence). After removal of 0 bases from V and 2 bases from J, the junction contained 2 bases not matched to a gene. In nucleotides, the CDR3 is TGTGCCAGCAGCTTGGATACTAGCGCTGGGGCCAACGTCCTGACTTTC. It yields the protein CASSLDTSAGANVLTF.

V gene TRBV27 combines with J gene TRBJ1-1, with a tentative D call TRBD1 (5 bases). V lost 5 bases, J lost 3 bases, and 16 bases lay in between. Per germline, CDR1 MNHEY and CDR2 SMNVEV (reference sequence). CDR3 length equals 15 residues. The CDR3 DNA is TGTGCCAGCAGTCCCCGGGGCAGGCTAGACACTGAAGCTTTCTTT. The encoded protein is CASSPRGRLDTEAFF.

The chain has TRBV11-2 and TRBJ2-1; TRBD2 matches 12 bases. The germline V gene encodes CDR1 SGHAT and CDR2 FQNNGV. V lost 7 bases to trimming and J lost 10 bases; unmatched junction nucleotides: 14. The CDR3 runs 16 residues. The CDR3 region has the DNA TGTGCCAGCACCCCGGAGGGGGCTAGCGGGAGGGCAGAGCAGTTCTTC. Translating gives CASTPEGASGRAEQFF.

This chain joins TRBV4-3 and TRBJ2-1, with D hard to call. The V and J ends lost 3 bases and 8 bases respectively, with 11 bases between them. CDR1 and CDR2 from the germline V gene are LGHNA and YSLEER. The CDR3 is 13 amino acids. CDR3 nucleotides: TGCGCCAGCAGCCAGGATTTGGGTTATGAGCAGTTCTTC. It codes for CASSQDLGYEQFF.

This clone was picked up a small number of times. V and J are TRBV27 and TRBJ1-5; D gene uncertain. This CDR3 is built from 15 residues. Deletions cut 1 base from V and 7 bases from J, with 14 bases between. Germline CDR1 is MNHEY and CDR2 is SMNVEV (reference sequence). CDR3 amino acids: CASSLLRADNQPQHF. The CDR3 region has the DNA TGTGCCAGCAGTTTATTAAGGGCCGACAACCAGCCCCAGCATTTT.

CDR3 residues: CASSFSGGGGTQYF. The CDR3 coding sequence is TGTGCCAGCAGTTTCTCGGGAGGAGGCGGTACGCAGTATTTT. This chain connects TRBV28 to TRBJ2-3, with 7 bases lining up with TRBD2. The germline V gene encodes CDR1 MDHEN and CDR2 SYDVKM. The CDR3 totals 14 residues. With V trimmed by 3 bases and J by 8 bases, 8 bases remained unmatched.

This sequence joins TRBV9 and TRBJ2-2; D may be TRBD2 (6 bases). The CDR3 has 16 residues. Germline CDR1 reads SGDLS; CDR2 reads YYNGEE. Trimming cost V 4 bases and J 0 bases, with 13 bases left between them. The CDR3 nucleotides read TGTGCCAGCAGCCCCCGTCCGGGGGCGAACACCGGGGAGCTGTTTTTT. Amino acids: CASSPRPGANTGELFF.

The chain recombines TRBV7-3 with TRBJ2-5; 9 bases match TRBD1. CDR1 SGHTA and CDR2 FQGTGA come from the germline V gene. V lost 0 bases, J lost 2 bases, and 1 base stayed unmatched. The CDR3 sequence is 15 residues long. The CDR3 is CASSLTGTGQETQYF. The CDR3 DNA reads as TGTGCCAGCAGCTTAACGGGGACAGGGCAAGAGACCCAGTACTTC.

The rearrangement uses TRBV18 and TRBJ1-1, with D unresolved. V lost 3 bases and J lost 3, with 11 bases in between. The CDR3 has 14 residues. The V gene's germline CDR1 is KGHSH and CDR2 LQKENI. Here the CDR3 reads CASSPAGRDTEAFF. CDR3 in DNA: TGTGCCAGCTCACCTGCGGGGAGGGACACTGAAGCTTTCTTT. Full variable domain (outside the CDR3, taken from reference TRBV18 and TRBJ1-1): NAGVMQNPRHLVRRRGQEARLRCSPMKGHSHVYWYRQLPEEGLKFMVYLQKENIIDESGMPKERFSAEFPKEGPSILRIQQVVRGDSAAYFCASSPAGRDTEAFFGQGTRLTVV.

This rearrangement joins TRBV28 to TRBJ1-4; TRBD1 is a possible D gene (6 bases). The V gene's germline CDR1 is MDHEN and CDR2 SYDVKM. Trimming removed 6 bases from V and 3 bases from J, with 14 bases in between. The CDR3 is 15 amino acids. CDR3 nucleotide sequence: TGTGCCAGCAGCTTGGCAGGGGCGGCTAATGAAAAACTGTTTTTT. This sequence encodes CASSLAGAANEKLFF.

The chain carries TRBV30 and TRBJ1-3; TRBD1 is a possible D gene (5 bases). The V gene lost 4 bases and the J gene lost 2 bases, with 12 bases spanning the gap. The CDR3 has 14 residues. Germline-derived CDR1 and CDR2 are GTSNPN and SVGIG (reference sequence). In DNA, the CDR3 is TGTGCCTGGAACCCCTGGGGGGCTGGAAACACCATATATTTT. Amino acids: CAWNPWGAGNTIYF. Full variable domain (outside the CDR3, taken from reference TRBV30 and TRBJ1-3): SQTIHQWPATLVQPVGSPLSLECTVEGTSNPNLYWYRQAAGRGLQLLFYSVGIGQISSEVPQNLSASRPQDRQFILSSKKLLLSDSGFYLCAWNPWGAGNTIYFGEGSWLTVV.

The V and J genes are TRBV2 and TRBJ2-4; 8 bases are shared with TRBD1. Germline CDR1 is SNHLY and CDR2 is FYNNEI. Trimming cost V 8 bases and J 3 bases; bases outside gene matches: 3. The CDR3 is 13 amino acids. The CDR3 region is CASAGQGKNIQYF. In DNA form, the CDR3 reads TGTGCCAGCGCTGGACAGGGCAAAAACATTCAGTACTTC.

This chain connects TRBV19 to TRBJ1-5, with D perhaps TRBD1 (5 bases). This CDR3 has 20 residues. CDR1 is LNHDA, CDR2 SQIVND, per germline (reference sequence). Trimming cost V 1 base and J 0 bases, with 22 bases left between them. The CDR3: CASSIAGPGAESYSNQPQHF. The CDR3 coding sequence is TGTGCCAGTAGTATAGCCGGCCCCGGGGCGGAATCTTATAGCAATCAGCCCCAGCATTTT.

In the case of this clone: Compared with germline, one end of the junction differs, possibly owing to a read error. The CDR3 DNA is TGCAGCGTTGAGGAGACTAGCGGCCCCCAGGTCTTC. It yields the protein CSVEETSGPQVF. This chain uses TRBV29-1 with TRBJ2-1, with 9 bases fitting TRBD2. CDR3 length: 12 residues. The germline CDR1 and CDR2 sequences are SQVTM and ANQGSEA.